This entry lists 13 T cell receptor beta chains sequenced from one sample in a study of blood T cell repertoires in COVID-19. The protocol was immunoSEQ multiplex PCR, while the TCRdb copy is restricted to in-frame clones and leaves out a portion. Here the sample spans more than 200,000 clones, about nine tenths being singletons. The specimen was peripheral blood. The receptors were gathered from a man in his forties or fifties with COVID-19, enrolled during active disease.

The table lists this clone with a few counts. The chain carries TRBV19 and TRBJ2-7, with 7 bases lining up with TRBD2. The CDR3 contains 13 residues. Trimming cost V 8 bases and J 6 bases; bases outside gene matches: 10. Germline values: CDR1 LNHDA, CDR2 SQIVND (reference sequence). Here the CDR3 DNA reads TGTGCCAGTGGGCCGGGAGGCGAAACCGAGCAGTACTTC. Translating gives CASGPGGETEQYF.

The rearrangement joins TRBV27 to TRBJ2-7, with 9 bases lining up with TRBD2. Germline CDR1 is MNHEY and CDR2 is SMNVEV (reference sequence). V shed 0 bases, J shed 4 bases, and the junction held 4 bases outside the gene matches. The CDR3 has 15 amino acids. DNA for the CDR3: TGTGCCAGCAGTTTATCTCTAGCGGGAAGTTACGAGCAGTACTTC. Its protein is CASSLSLAGSYEQYF.

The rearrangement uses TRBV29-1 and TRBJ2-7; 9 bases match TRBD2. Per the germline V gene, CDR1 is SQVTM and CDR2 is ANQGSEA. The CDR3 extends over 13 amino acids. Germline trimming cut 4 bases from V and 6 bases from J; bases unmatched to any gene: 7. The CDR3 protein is CSVVAGAAAEQYF. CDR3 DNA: TGCAGCGTTGTAGCGGGAGCGGCGGCCGAGCAGTACTTC.

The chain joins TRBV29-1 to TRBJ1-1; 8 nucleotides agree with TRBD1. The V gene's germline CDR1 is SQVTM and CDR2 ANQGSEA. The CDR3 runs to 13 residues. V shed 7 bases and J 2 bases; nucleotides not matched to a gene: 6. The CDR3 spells CSGGDRGNTEAFF. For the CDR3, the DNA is TGCAGCGGGGGCGACAGGGGTAACACTGAAGCTTTCTTT. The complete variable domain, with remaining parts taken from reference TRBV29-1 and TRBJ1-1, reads SAVISQKPSRDICQRGTSLTIQCQVDSQVTMMFWYRQQPGQSLTLIATANQGSEATYESGFVIDKFPISRPNLTFSTLTVSNMSPEDSSIYLCSGGDRGNTEAFFGQGTRLTVV.

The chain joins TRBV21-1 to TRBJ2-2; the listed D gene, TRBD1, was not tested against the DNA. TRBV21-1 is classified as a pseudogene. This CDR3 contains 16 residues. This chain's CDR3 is CASSTPGTGDTGELFF. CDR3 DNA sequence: TGTGCCAGCAGCACTCCCGGGACAGGGGACACCGGGGAGCTGTTTTTT.

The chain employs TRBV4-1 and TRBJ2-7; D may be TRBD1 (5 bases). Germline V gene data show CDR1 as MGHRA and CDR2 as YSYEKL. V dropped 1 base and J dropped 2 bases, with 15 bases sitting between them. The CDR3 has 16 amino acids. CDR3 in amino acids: CASSQGRQFGPYEQYF. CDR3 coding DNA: TGCGCCAGCAGCCAAGGGAGACAGTTTGGTCCCTACGAGCAGTACTTC.

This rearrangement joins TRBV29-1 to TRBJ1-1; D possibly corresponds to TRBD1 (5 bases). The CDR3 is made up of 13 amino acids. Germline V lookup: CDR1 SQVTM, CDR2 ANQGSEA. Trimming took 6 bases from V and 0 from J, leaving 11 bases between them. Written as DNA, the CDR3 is TGCAGCGTAGAGACAGCCATGAACACTGAAGCTTTCTTT. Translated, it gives CSVETAMNTEAFF.

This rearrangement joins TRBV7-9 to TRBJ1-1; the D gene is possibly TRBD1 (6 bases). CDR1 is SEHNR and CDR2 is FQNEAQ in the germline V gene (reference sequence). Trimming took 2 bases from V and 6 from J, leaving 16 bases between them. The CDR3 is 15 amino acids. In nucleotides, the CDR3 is TGTGCCAGCAGCTTAACAGGGATCGGTCGACCTGAAGCTTTCTTT. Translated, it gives CASSLTGIGRPEAFF.

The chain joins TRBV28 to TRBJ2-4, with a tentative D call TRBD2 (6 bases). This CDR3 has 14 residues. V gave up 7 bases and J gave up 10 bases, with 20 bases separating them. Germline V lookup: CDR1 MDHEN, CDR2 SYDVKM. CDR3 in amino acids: CASNPGLSGFIQYF. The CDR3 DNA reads TGTGCCAGCAACCCGGGACTTTCAGGGTTTATTCAGTACTTC.

The CDR3 loop is CAISRAVGYSSEEQYF. For the CDR3, the DNA is TGTGCCATCAGCCGAGCGGTTGGCTACTCCTCTGAAGAGCAGTACTTC. This chain links TRBV10-3 with TRBJ2-7; tentatively, D is TRBD2 (5 bases). The length of the CDR3 is 16 residues. Looked up from germline, CDR1 is ENHRY and CDR2 is SYGVKD. V was shortened by 6 bases and J by 7 bases, with 25 bases between the two germline ends.

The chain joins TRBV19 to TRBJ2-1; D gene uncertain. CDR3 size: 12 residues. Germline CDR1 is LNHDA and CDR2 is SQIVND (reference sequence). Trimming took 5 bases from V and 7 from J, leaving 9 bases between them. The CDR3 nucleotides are TGTGCCAGTAGTCGTCCTAGGAATGAGCAGTTCTTC. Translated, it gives CASSRPRNEQFF.

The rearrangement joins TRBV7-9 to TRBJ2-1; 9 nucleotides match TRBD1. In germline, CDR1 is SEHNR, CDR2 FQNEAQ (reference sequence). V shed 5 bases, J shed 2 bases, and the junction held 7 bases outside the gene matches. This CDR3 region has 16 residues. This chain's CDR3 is CASSPWTGATYNEQFF. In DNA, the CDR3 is TGTGCCAGCAGCCCTTGGACAGGGGCCACCTACAATGAGCAGTTCTTC.

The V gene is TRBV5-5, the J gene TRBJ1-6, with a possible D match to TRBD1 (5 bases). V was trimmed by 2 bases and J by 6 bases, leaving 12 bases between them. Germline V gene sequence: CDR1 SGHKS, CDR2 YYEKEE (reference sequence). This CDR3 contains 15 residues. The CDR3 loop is CASSFQDKSNSPLHF. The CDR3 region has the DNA TGTGCCAGCAGCTTTCAGGACAAAAGTAATTCACCCCTCCACTTT.